This T cell receptor (beta chain) comes out of a study of cytomegalovirus exposure and HLA in healthy donors. Study-level findings and limits: CMV antigen specificity of a few CMV-associated chains was confirmed in vitro.

After removal of 4 bases from V and 4 bases from J, the junction contained 6 bases not matched to a gene. Germline CDR1 WSHSY, CDR2 SAAADI. This CDR3 contains 14 residues. To note about this clone: Its target is unknown.

With 60 Vbeta and 13 Jbeta primers, the PCR was carried out. Assay used: immunoSEQ multiplex PCR; TCRdb lists only in-frame clones, some missing. This table has 120,000 to 150,000 clones, around 79% appearing once. V usage is TRBV10-2 and J usage is TRBJ2-5, with 7 positions matching TRBD2. What was sequenced was PBMCs. The clonotype comes from a female donor in good health and CMV-seronegative. The CDR3 DNA reads as TGCGCCAGCAGTGGTGGCGGGGGAGGAGAGACCCAGTACTTC. Its protein product is CASSGGGGGETQYF.